This TCR beta chain was sequenced in a study of T cell responses to AZD1222 COVID-19 vaccine. The protocol was immunoSEQ multiplex PCR, while the TCRdb copy is restricted to in-frame clones and leaves out a portion. The data hold tens of thousands of clones, with 70% to 90% observed a single time. Germline V gene data show CDR1 as SGHTA and CDR2 as FQGNSA. The CDR3 extends over 14 amino acids. The V end was cut by 1 base, the J end by 0 bases, with 6 bases between. Study results and caveats: Unmutated variant regions are reportedly targeted by nearly half of spike-specific TCRs. Repertoires were obtained only post-peak T cell response. Along spike, vaccine-associated CD4 TCRs were found throughout, with dominance at 160-218 and 743-854.

This clone turned up a few times. The antigen is unknown. The clonotype was recovered from an adult who received the AZD1222 COVID-19 vaccine. The V and J genes are TRBV7-2 and TRBJ2-5, with D unclear. Sequencing used peripheral blood, obtained 28 days after the second AZD1222 dose. CDR3 DNA: TGTGCCAGCAGCTTAGAATCGTACCAAGAGACCCAGTACTTC. Translated, it gives CASSLESYQETQYF.